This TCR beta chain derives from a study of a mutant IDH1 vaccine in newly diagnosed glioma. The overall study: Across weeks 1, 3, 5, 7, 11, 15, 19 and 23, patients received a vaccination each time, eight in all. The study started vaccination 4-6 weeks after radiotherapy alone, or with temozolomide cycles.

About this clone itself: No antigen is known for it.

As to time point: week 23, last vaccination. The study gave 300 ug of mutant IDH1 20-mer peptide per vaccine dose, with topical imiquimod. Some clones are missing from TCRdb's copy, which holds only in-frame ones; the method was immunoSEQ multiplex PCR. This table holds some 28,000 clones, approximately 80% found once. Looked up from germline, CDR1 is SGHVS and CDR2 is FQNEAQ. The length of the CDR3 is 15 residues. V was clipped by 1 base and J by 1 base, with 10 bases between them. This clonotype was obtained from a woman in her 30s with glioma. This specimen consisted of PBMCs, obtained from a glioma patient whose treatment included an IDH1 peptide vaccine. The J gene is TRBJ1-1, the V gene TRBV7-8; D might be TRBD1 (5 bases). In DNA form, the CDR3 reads TGTGCCAGCAGCTTAGAGGGGCTCGGGAACACTGAAGCTTTCTTT. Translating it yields CASSLEGLGNTEAFF.